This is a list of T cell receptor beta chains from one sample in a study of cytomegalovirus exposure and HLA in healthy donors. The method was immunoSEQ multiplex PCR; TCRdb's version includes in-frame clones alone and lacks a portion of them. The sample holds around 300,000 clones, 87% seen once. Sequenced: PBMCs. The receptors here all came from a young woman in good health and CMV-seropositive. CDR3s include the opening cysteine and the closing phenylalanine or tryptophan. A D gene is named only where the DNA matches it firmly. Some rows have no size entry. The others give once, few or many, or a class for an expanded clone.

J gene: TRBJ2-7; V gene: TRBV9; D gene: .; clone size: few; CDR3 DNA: TGTGCCAGCAGCCCAAGACTGTTCTACGAGCAGTACTTC; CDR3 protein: CASSPRLFYEQYF
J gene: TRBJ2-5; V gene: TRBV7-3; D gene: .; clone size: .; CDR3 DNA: TGTGCCAGCAGCGAGAGCGGGCTGTCGGAAGGCCAGTACTTC; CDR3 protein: CASSESGLSEGQYF
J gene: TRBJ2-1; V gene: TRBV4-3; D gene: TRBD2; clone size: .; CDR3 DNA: TGCGCCAGCAGCCGGAGCGGGATCTACAATGAGCAGTTCTTC; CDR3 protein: CASSRSGIYNEQFF
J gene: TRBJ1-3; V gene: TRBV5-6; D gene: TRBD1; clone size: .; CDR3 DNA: TGTGCCAGCAGCTCGGACAGGGGGCTTGGAAACACCATATATTTT; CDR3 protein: CASSSDRGLGNTIYF
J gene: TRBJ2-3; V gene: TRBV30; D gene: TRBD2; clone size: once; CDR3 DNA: TGTGCCTGGAAGGGACTAGCGGGGAGAACAGATACGCAGTATTTT; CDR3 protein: CAWKGLAGRTDTQYF
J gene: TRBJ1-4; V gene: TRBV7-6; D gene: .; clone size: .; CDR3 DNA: TGTGCCAGCACTCCCGGAGGCTCCAACGAAAAACTGTTTTTT; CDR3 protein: CASTPGGSNEKLFF
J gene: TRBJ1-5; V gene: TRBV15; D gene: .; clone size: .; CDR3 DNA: TGTGCCACCAGCAGCCGGGACAGCAATCAGCCCCAGCATTTT; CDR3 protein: CATSSRDSNQPQHF
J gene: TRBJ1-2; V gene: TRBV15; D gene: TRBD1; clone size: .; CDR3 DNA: TGTGCCACCAGCAAGAGGGGGACAGGGAACTATGGCTACACCTTC; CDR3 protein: CATSKRGTGNYGYTF
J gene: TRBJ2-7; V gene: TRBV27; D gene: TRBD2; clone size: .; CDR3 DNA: TGTGCCAGCAGTGATACCCCCTCCAGCGGGGGGTACTACGAGCAGTACTTC; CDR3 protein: CASSDTPSSGGYYEQYF
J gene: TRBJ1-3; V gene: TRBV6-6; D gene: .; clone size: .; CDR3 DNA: TGTGCCAGCAGTCCGGGAGTCTCTGGAAACACCATATATTTT; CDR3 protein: CASSPGVSGNTIYF
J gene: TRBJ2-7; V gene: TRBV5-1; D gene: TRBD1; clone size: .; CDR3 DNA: TGCGCCAGCAGCAGAGACAGGGAACAGTACGAGCAGTACTTC; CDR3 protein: CASSRDREQYEQYF
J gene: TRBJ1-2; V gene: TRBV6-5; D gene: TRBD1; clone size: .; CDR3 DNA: TGTGCCAGCAGTCACTGGCAGGGACAGGGGGATGGCTACACCTTC; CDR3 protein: CASSHWQGQGDGYTF
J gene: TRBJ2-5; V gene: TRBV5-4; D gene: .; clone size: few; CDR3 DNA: TGTGCCAGCAGCTTGGGACTCGGCAGGGAGACCCAGTACTTC; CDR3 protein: CASSLGLGRETQYF
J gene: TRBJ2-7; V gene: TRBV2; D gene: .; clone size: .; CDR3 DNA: TGTGCCAGCAGTGTTGGGGTGTACGAGCAGTACTTC; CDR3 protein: CASSVGVYEQYF
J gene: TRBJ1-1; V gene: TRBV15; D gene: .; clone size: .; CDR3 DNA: TGTGCCACCAACTCATACCCCGGAATTGAAGCTTTCTTT; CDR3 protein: CATNSYPGIEAFF
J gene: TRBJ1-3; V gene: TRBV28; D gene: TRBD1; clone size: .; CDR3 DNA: TGTGCCAGCAGTTTACCGACAGGGGCTGGAAACACCATATATTTT; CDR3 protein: CASSLPTGAGNTIYF
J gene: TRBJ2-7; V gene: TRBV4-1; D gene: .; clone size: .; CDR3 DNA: TGCGCCAGCAGCCAAACAGGGTTAAACGAGCAGTACTTC; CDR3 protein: CASSQTGLNEQYF
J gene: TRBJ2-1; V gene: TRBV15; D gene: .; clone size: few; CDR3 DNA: TGTGCCACCAGGGATACAGGGTACAATGAGCAGTTCTTC; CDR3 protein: CATRDTGYNEQFF
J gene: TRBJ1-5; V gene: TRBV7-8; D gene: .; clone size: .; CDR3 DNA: TGTGCCAGCGGGAACAGGGTCGAAAATCAGCCCCAGCATTTT; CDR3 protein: CASGNRVENQPQHF
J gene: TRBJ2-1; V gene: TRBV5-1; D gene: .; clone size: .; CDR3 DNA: TGCGCCAGCAGCTTGGGGGGACCAAGCTCCTACAATGAGCAGTTCTTC; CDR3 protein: CASSLGGPSSYNEQFF
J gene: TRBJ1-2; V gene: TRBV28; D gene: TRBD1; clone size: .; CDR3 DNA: TGTGCCAGCAGTTTACAGCCGGGACAGGGCTATGGCTACACCTTC; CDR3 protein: CASSLQPGQGYGYTF
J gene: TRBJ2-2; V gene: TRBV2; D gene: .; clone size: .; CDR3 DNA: TGTGCCAGCAGTGAATGGGCCAACACCGGGGAGCTGTTTTTT; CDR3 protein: CASSEWANTGELFF
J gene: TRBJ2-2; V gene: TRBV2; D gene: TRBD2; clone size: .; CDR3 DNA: TGTGCCAGCAATCCCCGGGGGGTGAACACCGGGGAGCTGTTTTTT; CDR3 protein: CASNPRGVNTGELFF
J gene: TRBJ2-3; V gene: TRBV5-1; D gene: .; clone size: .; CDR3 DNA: TGCGCCAGCAGCTTGTCCAGCGGAAGCACAGATACGCAGTATTTT; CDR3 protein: CASSLSSGSTDTQYF
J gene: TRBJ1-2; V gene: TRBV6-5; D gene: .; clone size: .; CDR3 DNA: TGTGCCACAGCTAGTTGGGCAGGGGATGGCTACACCTTC; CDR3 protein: CATASWAGDGYTF
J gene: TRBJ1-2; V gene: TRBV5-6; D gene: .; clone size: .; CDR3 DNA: TGTGCCAGCAGCTTGGTCCACGTGGCGGGTTTGGGCCAACTCTATGGCTACACCTTC; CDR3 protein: CASSLVHVAGLGQLYGYTF
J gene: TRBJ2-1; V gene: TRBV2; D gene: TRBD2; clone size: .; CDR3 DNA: TGTGCCACGAGGAGCGGGAGGAGCTCCTACAATGAGCAGTTCTTC; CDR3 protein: CATRSGRSSYNEQFF
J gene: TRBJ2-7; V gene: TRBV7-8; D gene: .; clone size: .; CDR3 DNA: TGTGCCAGCATATCCTACGAGCAGTACTTC; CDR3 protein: CASISYEQYF
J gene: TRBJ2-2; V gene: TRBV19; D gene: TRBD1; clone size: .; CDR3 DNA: TGTGCCAGTAGTTCTGGACAGGGGTACACCGGGGAGCTGTTTTTT; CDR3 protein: CASSSGQGYTGELFF
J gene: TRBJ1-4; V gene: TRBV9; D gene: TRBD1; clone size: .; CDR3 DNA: TGTGCCAGCAGCCCAAGCGGGACAGTTAATGAAAAACTGTTTTTT; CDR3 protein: CASSPSGTVNEKLFF
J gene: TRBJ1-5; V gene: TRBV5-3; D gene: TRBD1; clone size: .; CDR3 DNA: TGTGCCAGAAGCTTGATAGGGACAGGGTATCAGCCCCAGCATTTT; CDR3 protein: CARSLIGTGYQPQHF
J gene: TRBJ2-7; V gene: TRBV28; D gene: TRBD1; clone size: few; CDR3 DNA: TGTGCCAGCGAAACGGACAGGCTCAGGGAGCAGTACTTC; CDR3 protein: CASETDRLREQYF
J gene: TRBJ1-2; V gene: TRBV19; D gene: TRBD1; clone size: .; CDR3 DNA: TGTGCCAGTACCCTCCGCTTCCGGGACAGGGTTCTTTCCTATGGCTACACCTTC; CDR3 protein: CASTLRFRDRVLSYGYTF
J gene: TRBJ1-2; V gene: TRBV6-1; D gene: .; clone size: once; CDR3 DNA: TGTGCCAGCAGCATATTAAGAGCTAACTATGGCTACACCTTC; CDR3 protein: CASSILRANYGYTF
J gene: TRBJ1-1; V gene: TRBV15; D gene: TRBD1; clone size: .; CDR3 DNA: TGTGCCACCAGCAGAGAGAATACAGGGGTAGGAACTGAAGCTTTCTTT; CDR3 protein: CATSRENTGVGTEAFF
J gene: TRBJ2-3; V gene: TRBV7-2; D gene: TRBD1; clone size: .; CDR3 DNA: TGTGCCAGCAGCCAACCGGGACAGGGGCCACGCGCCTATTTT; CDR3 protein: CASSQPGQGPRAYF
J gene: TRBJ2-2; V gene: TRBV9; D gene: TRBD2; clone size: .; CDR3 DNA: TGTGCCAGCAGCGGAAGACACCTATGGGAGGGCCCCGGGGAGCTGTTTTTT; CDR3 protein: CASSGRHLWEGPGELFF
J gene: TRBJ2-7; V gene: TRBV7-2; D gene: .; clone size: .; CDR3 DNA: TGTGCCAGCAGCTTAGTTGTCCCCTACGAGCAGTACTTC; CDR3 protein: CASSLVVPYEQYF